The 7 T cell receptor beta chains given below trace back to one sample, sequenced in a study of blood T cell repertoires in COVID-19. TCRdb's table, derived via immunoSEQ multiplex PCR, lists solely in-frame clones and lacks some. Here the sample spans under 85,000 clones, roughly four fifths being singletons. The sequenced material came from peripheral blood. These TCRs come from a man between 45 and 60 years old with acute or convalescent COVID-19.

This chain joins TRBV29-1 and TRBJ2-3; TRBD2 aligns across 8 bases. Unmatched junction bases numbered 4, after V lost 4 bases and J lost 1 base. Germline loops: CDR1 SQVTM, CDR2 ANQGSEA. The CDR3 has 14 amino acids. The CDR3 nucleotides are TGCAGCGTTGGAGCGGGAGCCCGCACAGATACGCAGTATTTT. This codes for CSVGAGARTDTQYF.

Written as DNA, the CDR3 is TGTGCCAGCAGTGACACTAGCAATCAGCCCCAGCATTTT. It is translated as CASSDTSNQPQHF. V and J are TRBV28 and TRBJ1-5; D is unclear. V was pared by 5 bases and J by 0 bases, with 5 bases between. The V gene's germline CDR1 is MDHEN and CDR2 SYDVKM. CDR3 length: 13 amino acids.

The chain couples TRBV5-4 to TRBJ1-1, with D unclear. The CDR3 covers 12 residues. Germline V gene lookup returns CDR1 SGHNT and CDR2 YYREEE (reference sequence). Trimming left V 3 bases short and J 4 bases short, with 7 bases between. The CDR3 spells CASSSGVTEAFF. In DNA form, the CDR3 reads TGTGCCAGCAGCTCCGGGGTCACTGAAGCTTTCTTT.

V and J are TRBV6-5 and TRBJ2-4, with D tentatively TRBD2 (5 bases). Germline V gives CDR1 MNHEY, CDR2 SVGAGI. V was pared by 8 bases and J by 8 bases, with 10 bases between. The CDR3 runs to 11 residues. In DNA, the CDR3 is TGTGCCAGCCGGAGGAAGGACATTCAGTACTTC. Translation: CASRRKDIQYF.

The CDR3 nucleotides are TGTGCCAGCAGTGACACTAGCGGGACAGATACGCAGTATTTT. Its translation is CASSDTSGTDTQYF. The rearrangement joins TRBV6-4 to TRBJ2-3; TRBD2 matches 9 bases. Germline V gene sequence: CDR1 MRHNA, CDR2 SNTAGT. J gave up 3 bases and V 2 bases, and 0 bases lay outside the gene matches. The CDR3 spans 14 residues.

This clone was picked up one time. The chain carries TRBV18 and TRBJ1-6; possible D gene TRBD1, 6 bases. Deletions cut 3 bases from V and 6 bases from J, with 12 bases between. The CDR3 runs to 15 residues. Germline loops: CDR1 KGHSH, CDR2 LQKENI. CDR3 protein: CASSPGTPTNSPLHF. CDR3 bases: TGTGCCAGCTCACCCGGGACACCCACTAATTCACCCCTCCACTTT. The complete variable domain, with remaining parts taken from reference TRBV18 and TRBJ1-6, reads NAGVMQNPRHLVRRRGQEARLRCSPMKGHSHVYWYRQLPEEGLKFMVYLQKENIIDESGMPKERFSAEFPKEGPSILRIQQVVRGDSAAYFCASSPGTPTNSPLHFGNGTRLTVT.

In DNA form, the CDR3 reads TGTGCCAGCAGCCCCGGACTTTACGAGCAGTACTTC. Translated: CASSPGLYEQYF. The chain uses TRBV7-2 and TRBJ2-7; D is perhaps TRBD2 (5 bases). The germline V gene has CDR1 SGHTA and CDR2 FQGNSA. Trimming stripped 5 bases from V and 4 bases from J, with 9 bases between. The CDR3 runs to 12 residues.